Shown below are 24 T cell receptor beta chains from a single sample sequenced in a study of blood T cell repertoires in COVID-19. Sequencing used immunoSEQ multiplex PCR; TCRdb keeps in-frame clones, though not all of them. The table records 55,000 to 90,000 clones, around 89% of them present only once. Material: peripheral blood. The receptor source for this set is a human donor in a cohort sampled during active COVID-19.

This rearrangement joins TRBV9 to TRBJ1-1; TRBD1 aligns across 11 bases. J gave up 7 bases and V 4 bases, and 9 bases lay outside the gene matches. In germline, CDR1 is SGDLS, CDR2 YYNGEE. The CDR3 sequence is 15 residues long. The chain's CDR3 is CASSSQDRGQGEAFF. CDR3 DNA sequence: TGTGCCAGCAGCTCCCAGGACAGGGGGCAAGGTGAAGCTTTCTTT.

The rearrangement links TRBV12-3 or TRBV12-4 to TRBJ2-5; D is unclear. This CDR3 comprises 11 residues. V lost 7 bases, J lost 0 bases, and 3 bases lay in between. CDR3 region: CASTDQETQYF. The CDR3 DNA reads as TGTGCCAGCACCGACCAAGAGACCCAGTACTTC.

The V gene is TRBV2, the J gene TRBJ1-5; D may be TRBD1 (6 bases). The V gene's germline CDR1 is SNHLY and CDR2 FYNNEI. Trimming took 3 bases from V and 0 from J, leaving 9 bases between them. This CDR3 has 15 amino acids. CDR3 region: CASSEGAVSNQPQHF. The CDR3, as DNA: TGTGCCAGCAGTGAGGGGGCTGTTAGCAATCAGCCCCAGCATTTT.

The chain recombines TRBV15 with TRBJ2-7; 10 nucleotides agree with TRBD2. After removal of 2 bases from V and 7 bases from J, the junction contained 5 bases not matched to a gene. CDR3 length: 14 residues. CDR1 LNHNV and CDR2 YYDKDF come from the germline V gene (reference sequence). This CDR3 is CATSRIAGGGEQYF. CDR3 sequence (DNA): TGTGCCACCAGCAGAATAGCGGGAGGCGGTGAGCAGTACTTC.

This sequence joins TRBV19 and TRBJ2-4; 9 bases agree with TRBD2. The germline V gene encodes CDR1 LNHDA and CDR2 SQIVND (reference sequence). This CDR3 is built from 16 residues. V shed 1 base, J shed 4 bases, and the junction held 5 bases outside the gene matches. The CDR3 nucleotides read TGTGCCAGTAGTATAGGGGGGACTAGCAGAAAAAACATTCAGTACTTC. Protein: CASSIGGTSRKNIQYF.

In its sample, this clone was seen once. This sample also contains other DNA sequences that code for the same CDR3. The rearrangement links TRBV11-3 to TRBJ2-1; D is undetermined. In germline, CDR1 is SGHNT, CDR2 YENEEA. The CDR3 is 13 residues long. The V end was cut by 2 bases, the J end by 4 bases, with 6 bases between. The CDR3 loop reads CASSLNRYNEQFF. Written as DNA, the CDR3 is TGTGCCAGCAGCTTAAACAGATACAATGAGCAGTTCTTC.

CDR3 sequence (DNA): TGTGCCAGCTCAATACAACAGGGGGCGAAGGGCAATGAGCAGTTCTTC. Its protein is CASSIQQGAKGNEQFF. The chain links TRBV18 to TRBJ2-1; 9 bases map to TRBD1. CDR3 length: 16 amino acids. CDR1 KGHSH and CDR2 LQKENI come from the germline V gene. V trimming: 5 bases; J trimming: 6 bases; junction bases outside the gene matches: 11.

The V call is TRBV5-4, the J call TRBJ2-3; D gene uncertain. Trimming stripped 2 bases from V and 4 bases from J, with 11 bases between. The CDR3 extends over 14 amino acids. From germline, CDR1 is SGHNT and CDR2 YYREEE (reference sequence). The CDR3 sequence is CASSLTPSADTQYF. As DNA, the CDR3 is TGTGCCAGCAGCTTAACACCTTCCGCAGATACGCAGTATTTT.

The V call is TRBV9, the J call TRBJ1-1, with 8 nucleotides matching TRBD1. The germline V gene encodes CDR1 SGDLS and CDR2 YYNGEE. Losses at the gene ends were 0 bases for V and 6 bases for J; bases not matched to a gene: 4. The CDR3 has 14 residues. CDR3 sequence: CASSVGPDRAEAFF. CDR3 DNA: TGTGCCAGCAGCGTAGGCCCGGACAGGGCTGAAGCTTTCTTT.

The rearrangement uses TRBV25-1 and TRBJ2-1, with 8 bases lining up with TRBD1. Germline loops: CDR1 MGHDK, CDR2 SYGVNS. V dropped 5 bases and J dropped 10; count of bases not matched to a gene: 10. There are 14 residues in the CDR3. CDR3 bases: TGTGCCAGCAGTCAGGGGGCAGGGGGCGAAGAGCAGTTCTTC. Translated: CASSQGAGGEEQFF.

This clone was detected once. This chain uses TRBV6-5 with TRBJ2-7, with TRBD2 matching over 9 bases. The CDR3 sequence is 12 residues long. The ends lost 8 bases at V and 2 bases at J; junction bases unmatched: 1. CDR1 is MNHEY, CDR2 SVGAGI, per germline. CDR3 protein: CASSSGTYEQYV. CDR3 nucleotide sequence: TGTGCCAGCTCTAGCGGGACCTACGAGCAGTACGTC.

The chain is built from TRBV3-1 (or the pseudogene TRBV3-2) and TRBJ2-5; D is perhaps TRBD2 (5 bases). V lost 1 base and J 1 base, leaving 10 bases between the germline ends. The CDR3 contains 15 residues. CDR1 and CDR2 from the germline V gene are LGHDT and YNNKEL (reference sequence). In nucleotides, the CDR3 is TGTGCCAGCAGCCAAGTCGGGGATTTCCAAGAGACCCAGTACTTC. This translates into CASSQVGDFQETQYF.

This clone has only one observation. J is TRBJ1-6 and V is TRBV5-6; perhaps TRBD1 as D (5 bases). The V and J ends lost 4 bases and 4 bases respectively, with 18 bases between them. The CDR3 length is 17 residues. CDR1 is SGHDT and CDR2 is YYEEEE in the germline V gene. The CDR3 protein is CASSTEGAGRYNSPLHF. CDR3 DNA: TGTGCCAGCAGCACCGAGGGCGCGGGACGGTATAATTCACCCCTCCACTTT.

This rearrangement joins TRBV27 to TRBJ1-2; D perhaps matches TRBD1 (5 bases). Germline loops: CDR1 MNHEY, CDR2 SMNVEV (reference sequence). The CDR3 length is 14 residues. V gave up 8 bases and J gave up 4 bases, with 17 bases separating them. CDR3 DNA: TGTGCCAGCTCCCCCGTCGGGCAGGGCTATGGCTACACCTTC. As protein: CASSPVGQGYGYTF.

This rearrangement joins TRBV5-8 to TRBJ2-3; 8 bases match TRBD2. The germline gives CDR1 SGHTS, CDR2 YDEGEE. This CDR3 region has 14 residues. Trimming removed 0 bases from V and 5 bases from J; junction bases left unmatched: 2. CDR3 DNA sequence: TGTGCCAGCAGCTTGGGACTAGCGCAAGATACGCAGTATTTT. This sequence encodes CASSLGLAQDTQYF. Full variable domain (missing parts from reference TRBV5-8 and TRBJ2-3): EAGVTQSPTHLIKTRGQQATLRCSPISGHTSVYWYQQALGLGLQFLLWYDEGEERNRGNFPPRFSGRQFPNYSSELNVNALELEDSALYLCASSLGLAQDTQYFGPGTRLTVL.

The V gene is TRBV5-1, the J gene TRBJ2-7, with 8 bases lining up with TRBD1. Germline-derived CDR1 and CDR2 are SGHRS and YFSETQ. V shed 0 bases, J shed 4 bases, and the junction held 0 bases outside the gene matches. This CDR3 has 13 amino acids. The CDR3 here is CASSLDRGYEQYF. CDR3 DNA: TGCGCCAGCAGCTTGGACAGGGGGTACGAGCAGTACTTC.

CDR3 in DNA: TGCGCCAGCAGCTTGTATGGGACAGGGGTCGGCAATGAGCAGTTCTTC. It is translated as CASSLYGTGVGNEQFF. The rearrangement links TRBV5-1 to TRBJ2-1, with 10 bases aligning to TRBD1. Looked up from germline, CDR1 is SGHRS and CDR2 is YFSETQ. The J segment lost 6 bases and the V segment lost 1 base, leaving 7 bases of the junction unmatched. The CDR3 is 16 amino acids.

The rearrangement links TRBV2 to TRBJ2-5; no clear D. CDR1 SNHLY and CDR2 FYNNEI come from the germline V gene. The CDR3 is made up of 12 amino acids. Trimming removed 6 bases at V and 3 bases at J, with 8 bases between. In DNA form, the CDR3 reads TGTGCCAGCAGCGCACAAAAAGAGACCCAGTACTTC. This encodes CASSAQKETQYF.

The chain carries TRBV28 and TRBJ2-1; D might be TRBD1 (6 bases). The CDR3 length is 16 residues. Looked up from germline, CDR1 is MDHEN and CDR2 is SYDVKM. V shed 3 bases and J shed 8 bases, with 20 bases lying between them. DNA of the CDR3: TGTGCCAGCAGTTTCACAGGTAGGGGGAACCCCCATGAGCAGTTCTTC. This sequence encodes CASSFTGRGNPHEQFF.

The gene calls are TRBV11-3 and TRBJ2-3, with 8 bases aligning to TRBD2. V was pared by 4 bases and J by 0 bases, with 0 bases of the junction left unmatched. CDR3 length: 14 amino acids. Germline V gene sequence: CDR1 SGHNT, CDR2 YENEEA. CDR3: CASSSSGSTDTQYF. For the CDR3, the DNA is TGTGCCAGCAGCTCTAGCGGGAGCACAGATACGCAGTATTTT.

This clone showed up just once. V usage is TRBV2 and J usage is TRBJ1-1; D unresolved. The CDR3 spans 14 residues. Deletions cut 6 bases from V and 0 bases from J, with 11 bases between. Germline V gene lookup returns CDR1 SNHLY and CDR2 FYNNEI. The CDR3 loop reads CASSSTRMNTEAFF. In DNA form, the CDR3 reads TGTGCCAGCAGCTCGACACGGATGAACACTGAAGCTTTCTTT.

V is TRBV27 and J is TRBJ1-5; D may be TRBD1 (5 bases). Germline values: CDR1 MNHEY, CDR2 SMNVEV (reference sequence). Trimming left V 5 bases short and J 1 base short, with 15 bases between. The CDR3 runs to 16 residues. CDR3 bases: TGTGCCAGCAGTCCTACGGGGGTGACGAGCAATCAGCCCCAGCATTTT. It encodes CASSPTGVTSNQPQHF.

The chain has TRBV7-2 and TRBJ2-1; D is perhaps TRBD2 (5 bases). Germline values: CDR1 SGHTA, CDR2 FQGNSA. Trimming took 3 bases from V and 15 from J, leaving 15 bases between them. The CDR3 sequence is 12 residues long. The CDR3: CASSFPGLKAFF. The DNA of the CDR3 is TGTGCCAGCAGCTTCCCGGGATTAAAGGCGTTCTTC.

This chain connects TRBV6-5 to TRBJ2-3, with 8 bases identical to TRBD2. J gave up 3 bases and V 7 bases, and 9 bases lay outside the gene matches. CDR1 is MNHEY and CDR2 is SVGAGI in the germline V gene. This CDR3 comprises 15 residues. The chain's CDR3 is CASTYGRGSTDTQYF. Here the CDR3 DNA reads TGTGCCAGCACCTACGGGAGGGGGTCGACAGATACGCAGTATTTT.